A selection of T cell receptor beta chains follows, all from one sample in a study of graft-versus-host responses after intestinal transplantation. For these TCRs, the target antigens are not known. Clones were sequenced by immunoSEQ multiplex PCR, and TCRdb holds only the in-frame ones, with some missing. This sample has fewer than 60,000 clones, with approximately 84% found just once. The input for sequencing was unstimulated CD4+ T cells sorted from spleen or lymph node cells, taken before transplant. All receptors derive from a human donor who was the organ donor for an intestinal transplant. Each CDR3 is given with its conserved first and last residue. The D gene is left open where the match is weak. Only part of the rows carry a size: once, few, many, or a class if the clone is expanded.

16 | TRBJ1-2 | TRBD1 | TRBV5-8 | once | CASSTTRQGANYGYTF | TGTGCCAGCAGCACTACCCGACAGGGTGCTAACTATGGCTACACCTTC
12 | TRBJ1-2 | NA | TRBV5-1 | medium-sized | CASSPGTYSYTF | TGCGCCAGCAGCCCAGGAACCTATAGCTACACCTTC
18 | TRBJ2-5 | TRBD2 | TRBV5-1 | NA | CASSSLAGGLQYQETQYF | TGCGCCAGCAGCTCGCTAGCGGGGGGCCTCCAGTACCAAGAGACCCAGTACTTC
16 | TRBJ2-7 | NA | TRBV6-1 | NA | CASSERGSALFYEQYF | TGTGCCAGCAGTGAGAGGGGCAGCGCTCTGTTCTACGAGCAGTACTTC
14 | TRBJ2-7 | NA | TRBV19 | NA | CASSISRTTYEQYF | TGTGCCAGTAGTATTAGTCGGACAACCTACGAGCAGTACTTC
15 | TRBJ2-7 | TRBD1 | TRBV6-1 | NA | CASRLQGAKAYEQYF | TGTGCCAGCAGATTACAGGGGGCGAAAGCCTACGAGCAGTACTTC
16 | TRBJ2-7 | NA | TRBV5-6 | NA | CASSLDPPGTTYEQYF | TGTGCCAGCAGCTTGGATCCTCCCGGGACAACCTACGAGCAGTACTTC
15 | TRBJ1-3 | NA | TRBV18 | NA | CASSPEHRVGNTIYF | TGTGCCAGCTCACCTGAACACAGGGTGGGAAACACCATATATTTT
16 | TRBJ2-3 | TRBD2 | TRBV7-2 | few | CASSSQTSGAGDTQYF | TGTGCCAGCAGCTCCCAGACTAGCGGGGCCGGGGATACGCAGTATTTT
18 | TRBJ2-4 | TRBD2 | TRBV6-1 | NA | CASSEGRLAGVAKNIQYF | TGTGCCAGCAGTGAAGGTCGTCTAGCGGGAGTAGCCAAAAACATTCAGTACTTC
15 | TRBJ1-1 | NA | TRBV5-1 | NA | CASSSQTEVNTEAFF | TGCGCCAGCAGCTCTCAGACGGAGGTGAACACTGAAGCTTTCTTT
17 | TRBJ2-1 | NA | TRBV7-2 | NA | CASNLVAPTNSYNEQFF | TGTGCCAGCAACTTAGTTGCTCCCACAAACTCCTACAATGAGCAGTTCTTC